This TCR beta chain was recovered during a study of blood T cells in healthy people across ages. Study-level background: Capturing about one barcoded beta molecule per two T cells was achieved by template switching.

Trimming cost V 0 bases and J 0 bases, with 6 bases left between them. This CDR3 has 15 residues. The germline gives CDR1 KGHSH, CDR2 LQKENI. Study-level results: Naive CD4+ cell counts and diversity both ran higher in long-lived than in aged donors.

Sample-barcoded 5' priming and a J-beta primer mix drove a second PCR of roughly 7 to 11 cycles. Carrying 12 random nucleotides, a template-switch adaptor labeled each individual cDNA molecule. TCRdb re-called the 5' RACE reads through MiXCR, storing one row per CDR3 protein. There are just under 900,000 distinct CDR3 sequences in the sample; 25% to 30% occur only once, and around 15% lies in the top ten. As concerns this clonotype: What it binds is not known.

Per sample, extraction of total RNA gave at least 5 micrograms in every case. The chain combines TRBV18 with TRBJ2-1; D gene uncertain. The origin of this receptor is a woman older than 75 in good health. The sample taken for sequencing was blood. The CDR3 reads CASSPPVSSYNEQFF. The DNA of the CDR3 is TGTGCCAGCTCACCACCAGTGAGCTCCTACAATGAGCAGTTCTTC.